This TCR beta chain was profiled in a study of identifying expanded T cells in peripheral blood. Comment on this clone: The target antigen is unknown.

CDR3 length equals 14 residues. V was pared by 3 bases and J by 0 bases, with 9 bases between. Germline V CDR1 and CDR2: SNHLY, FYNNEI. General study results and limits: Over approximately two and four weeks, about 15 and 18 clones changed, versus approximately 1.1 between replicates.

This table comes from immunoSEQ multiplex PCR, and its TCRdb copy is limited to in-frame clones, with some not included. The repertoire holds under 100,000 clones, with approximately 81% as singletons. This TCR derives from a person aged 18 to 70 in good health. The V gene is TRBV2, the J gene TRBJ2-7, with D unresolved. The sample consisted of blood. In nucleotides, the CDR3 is TGTGCCAGCAGTGACTTTCTGTCCTCCTACGAGCAGTACTTC. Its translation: CASSDFLSSYEQYF.